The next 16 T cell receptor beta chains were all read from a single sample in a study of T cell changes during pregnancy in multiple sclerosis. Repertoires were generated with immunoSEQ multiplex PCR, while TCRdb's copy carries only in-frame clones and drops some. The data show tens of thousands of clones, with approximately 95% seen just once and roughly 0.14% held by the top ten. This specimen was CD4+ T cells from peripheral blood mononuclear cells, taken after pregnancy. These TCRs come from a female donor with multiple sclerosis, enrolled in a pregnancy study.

The CDR3 region has the DNA TGTGCCAGCAGTCCACACAGTACAACTAATGAAAAACTGTTTTTT. Translating gives CASSPHSTTNEKLFF. The chain couples TRBV4-2 to TRBJ1-4; D gene unclear. This CDR3 has 15 amino acids. The V gene's germline CDR1 is LGHNA and CDR2 YNFKEQ. Trimming cost V 6 bases and J 0 bases, with 11 bases left between them.

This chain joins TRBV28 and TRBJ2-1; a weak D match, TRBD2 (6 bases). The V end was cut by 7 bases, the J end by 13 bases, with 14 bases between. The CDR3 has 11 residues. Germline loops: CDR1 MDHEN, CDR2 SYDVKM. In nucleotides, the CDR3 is TGTGCCAGCACTCTTAAGACTAGTCAGTTCTTC. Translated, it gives CASTLKTSQFF.

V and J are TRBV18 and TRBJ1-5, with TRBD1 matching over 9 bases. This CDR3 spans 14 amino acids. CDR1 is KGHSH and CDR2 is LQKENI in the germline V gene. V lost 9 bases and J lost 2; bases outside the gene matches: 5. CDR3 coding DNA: TGTGCCAGTCCCCGGACAGGGGGCAATCAGCCCCAGCATTTT. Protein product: CASPRTGGNQPQHF. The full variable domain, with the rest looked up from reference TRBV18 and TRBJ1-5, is NAGVMQNPRHLVRRRGQEARLRCSPMKGHSHVYWYRQLPEEGLKFMVYLQKENIIDESGMPKERFSAEFPKEGPSILRIQQVVRGDSAAYFCASPRTGGNQPQHFGDGTRLSIL.

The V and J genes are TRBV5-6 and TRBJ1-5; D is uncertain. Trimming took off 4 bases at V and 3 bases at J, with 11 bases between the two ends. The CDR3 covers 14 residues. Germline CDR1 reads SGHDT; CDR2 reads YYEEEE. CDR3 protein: CASSRQEANQPQHF. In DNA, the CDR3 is TGTGCCAGCAGCCGTCAGGAGGCCAATCAGCCCCAGCATTTT.

Written as DNA, the CDR3 is TGCAGCGTTGAGGACACCACCTACGAGCAGTACTTC. Its translation is CSVEDTTYEQYF. V is TRBV29-1 and J is TRBJ2-7; tentatively, D is TRBD1 (5 bases). This CDR3 contains 12 residues. CDR1 and CDR2 (germline): SQVTM, ANQGSEA. V gave up 3 bases and J gave up 2 bases, with 8 bases separating them.

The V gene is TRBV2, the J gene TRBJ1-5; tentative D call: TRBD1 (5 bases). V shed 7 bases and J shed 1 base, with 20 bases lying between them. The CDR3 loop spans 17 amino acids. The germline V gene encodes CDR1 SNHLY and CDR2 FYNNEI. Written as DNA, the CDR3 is TGTGCCAGCACCAGAAGGATGGGGGGAACAAGCAATCAGCCCCAGCATTTT. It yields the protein CASTRRMGGTSNQPQHF. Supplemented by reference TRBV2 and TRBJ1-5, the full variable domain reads EPEVTQTPSHQVTQMGQEVILRCVPISNHLYFYWYRQILGQKVEFLVSFYNNEISEKSEIFDDQFSVERPDGSNFTLKIRSTKLEDSAMYFCASTRRMGGTSNQPQHFGDGTRLSIL.

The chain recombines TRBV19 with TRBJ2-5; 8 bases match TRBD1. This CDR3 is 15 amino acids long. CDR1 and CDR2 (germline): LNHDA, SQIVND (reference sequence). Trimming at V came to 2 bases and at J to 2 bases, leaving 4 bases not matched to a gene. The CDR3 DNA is TGTGCCAGTAGTATAACAGGGGGTCAACAAGAGACCCAGTACTTC. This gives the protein CASSITGGQQETQYF.

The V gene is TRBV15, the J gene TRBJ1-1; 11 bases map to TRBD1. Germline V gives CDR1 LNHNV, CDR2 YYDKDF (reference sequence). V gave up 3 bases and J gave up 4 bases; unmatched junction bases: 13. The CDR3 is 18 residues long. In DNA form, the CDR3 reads TGTGCCACCAGCAGGGCCCTTAGGACAGGGGGCAGGATCACTGAAGCTTTCTTT. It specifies CATSRALRTGGRITEAFF.

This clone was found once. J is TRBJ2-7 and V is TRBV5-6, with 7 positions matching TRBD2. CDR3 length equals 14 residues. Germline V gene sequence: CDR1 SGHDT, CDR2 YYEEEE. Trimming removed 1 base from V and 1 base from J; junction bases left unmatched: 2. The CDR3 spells CASSLMGGSYEQYF. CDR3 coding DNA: TGTGCCAGCAGCTTGATGGGGGGGTCCTACGAGCAGTACTTC.

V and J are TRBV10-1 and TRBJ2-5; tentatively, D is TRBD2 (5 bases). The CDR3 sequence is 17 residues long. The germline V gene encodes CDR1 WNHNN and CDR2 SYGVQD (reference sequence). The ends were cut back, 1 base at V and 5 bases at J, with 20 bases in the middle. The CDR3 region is CASSEWRLAERGETQYF. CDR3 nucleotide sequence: TGCGCCAGCAGTGAGTGGCGGCTAGCCGAGAGAGGGGAGACCCAGTACTTC.

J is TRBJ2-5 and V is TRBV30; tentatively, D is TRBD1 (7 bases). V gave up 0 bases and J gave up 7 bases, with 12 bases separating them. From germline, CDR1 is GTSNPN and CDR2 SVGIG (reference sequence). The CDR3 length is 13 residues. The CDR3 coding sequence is TGTGCCTGGAGTGTGGGCAGGGGGGCGACCCAGTACTTC. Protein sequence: CAWSVGRGATQYF.

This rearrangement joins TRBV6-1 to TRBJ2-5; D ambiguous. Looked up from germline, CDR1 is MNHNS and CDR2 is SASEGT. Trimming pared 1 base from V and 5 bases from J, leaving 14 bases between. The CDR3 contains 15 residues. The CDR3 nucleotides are TGTGCCAGCAGTGAAGAGATGCGGTGGCGGGAGACCCAGTACTTC. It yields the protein CASSEEMRWRETQYF.

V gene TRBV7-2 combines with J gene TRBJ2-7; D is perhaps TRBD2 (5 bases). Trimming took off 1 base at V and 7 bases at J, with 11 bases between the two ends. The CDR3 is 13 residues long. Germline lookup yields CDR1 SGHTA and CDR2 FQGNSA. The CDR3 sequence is CASSLVNPGEQYF. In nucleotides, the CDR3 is TGTGCCAGCAGCTTAGTGAACCCGGGGGAGCAGTACTTC.

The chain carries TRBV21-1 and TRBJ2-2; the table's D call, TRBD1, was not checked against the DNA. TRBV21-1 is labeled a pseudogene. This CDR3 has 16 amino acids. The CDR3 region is CASSEAGQGNTGELFF. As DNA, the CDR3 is TGTGCCAGCAGCGAGGCGGGACAGGGGAACACCGGGGAGCTGTTTTTT.

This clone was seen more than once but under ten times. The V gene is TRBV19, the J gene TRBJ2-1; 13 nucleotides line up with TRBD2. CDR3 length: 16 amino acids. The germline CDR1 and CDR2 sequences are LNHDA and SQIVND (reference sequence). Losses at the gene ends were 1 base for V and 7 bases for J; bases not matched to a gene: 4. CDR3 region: CASSIGWTSGRNEQFF. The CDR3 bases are TGTGCCAGTAGTATAGGCTGGACTAGCGGGAGAAATGAGCAGTTCTTC.

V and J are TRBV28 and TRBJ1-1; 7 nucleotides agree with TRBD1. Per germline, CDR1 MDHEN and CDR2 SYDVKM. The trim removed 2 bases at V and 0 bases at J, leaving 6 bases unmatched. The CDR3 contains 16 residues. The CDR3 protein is CASSLVRGLMNTEAFF. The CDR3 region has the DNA TGTGCCAGCAGTTTAGTGAGGGGGCTTATGAACACTGAAGCTTTCTTT.